One sample yielded the 29 T cell receptor beta chains listed below, sequenced in a study of blood T cell repertoires in COVID-19. The data were produced by immunoSEQ multiplex PCR, yet TCRdb's version contains in-frame clones alone and is incomplete. This repertoire shows approximately 200,000 clones, 80% to 90% found once; its top ten account for less than 3.5%. The sequenced sample consisted of peripheral blood. The receptors were gathered from a man aged 25-40 years with COVID-19, enrolled during active disease.

The V gene is TRBV2, the J gene TRBJ1-2; unclear D gene. V lost 7 bases and J 0 bases, leaving 12 bases between the germline ends. In germline, CDR1 is SNHLY, CDR2 FYNNEI. CDR3 length: 14 residues. The CDR3 protein is CASTRREANYGYTF. CDR3 in DNA: TGTGCCAGCACCAGGAGGGAAGCTAACTATGGCTACACCTTC.

The CDR3: CASSPTRSGTYEQYF. CDR3 nucleotides: TGTGCCAGCTCACCTACAAGGTCGGGGACCTACGAGCAGTACTTC. V and J are TRBV18 and TRBJ2-7; a weak D match, TRBD2 (5 bases). Germline loops: CDR1 KGHSH, CDR2 LQKENI. The CDR3 is 15 residues long. Between the trimmed V and J ends, which lost 3 bases and 2 bases, there was a span of 14 bases.

The chain uses TRBV11-2 and TRBJ1-2, with 10 positions matching TRBD1. Germline V gives CDR1 SGHAT, CDR2 FQNNGV. This CDR3 spans 18 amino acids. V trimming: 6 bases; J trimming: 3 bases; junction bases outside the gene matches: 16. The CDR3 reads CASSLLVGTGVPDYGYTF. The CDR3 nucleotides read TGTGCCAGCAGTCTCCTGGTAGGGACAGGGGTCCCTGACTATGGCTACACCTTC.

The V gene is TRBV10-1, the J gene TRBJ2-3; the D gene is possibly TRBD1 (5 bases). V was cut by 4 bases and J by 2 bases, with 16 bases left in between. The CDR3 length is 16 residues. Germline CDR1 and CDR2: WNHNN and SYGVQD (reference sequence). CDR3 residues: CASSGLTDIYTDTQYF. In nucleotides, the CDR3 is TGCGCCAGCAGTGGGTTAACGGACATCTACACAGATACGCAGTATTTT.

V usage is TRBV14 and J usage is TRBJ2-1, with a weak D call TRBD2 (6 bases). CDR3 length equals 15 residues. CDR1 and CDR2 (germline): SGHDN, FVKESK. V lost 4 bases and J 4 bases, leaving 14 bases between the germline ends. The CDR3 loop reads CASSPLEGGYNEQFF. CDR3 nucleotide sequence: TGTGCCAGCAGCCCACTCGAAGGAGGGTACAATGAGCAGTTCTTC.

The V call is TRBV7-2, the J call TRBJ1-1; 7 bases map to TRBD1. The CDR3 sequence is 15 residues long. CDR1 SGHTA and CDR2 FQGNSA come from the germline V gene. Trimming took 5 bases from V and 4 from J; bases not matched to a gene: 10. The CDR3 nucleotides are TGTGCCAGCAGCCAACCGCACAGGGGTGCCACTGAAGCTTTCTTT. Translating gives CASSQPHRGATEAFF.

The chain is built from TRBV7-3 and TRBJ1-2; D is undetermined. The CDR3 is 14 residues long. Germline V gives CDR1 SGHTA, CDR2 FQGTGA. Trimming took 5 bases from V and 4 from J, leaving 14 bases between them. CDR3 region: CASSPLGSAYGYTF. In DNA form, the CDR3 reads TGTGCCAGCAGCCCCCTCGGGAGTGCCTATGGCTACACCTTC.

The CDR3 DNA reads TGTGCCAGCAGTTACCCAGCGGGGGACCGTCACGAGCAGTACTTC. The encoded protein is CASSYPAGDRHEQYF. The chain combines TRBV6-5 with TRBJ2-7; 8 positions match TRBD2. From germline, CDR1 is MNHEY and CDR2 SVGAGI. CDR3 length equals 15 residues. The V and J ends lost 2 bases and 5 bases, in that order; junction bases with no gene match: 8.

The chain joins TRBV18 to TRBJ2-1, with 12 bases matching TRBD1. The CDR3 has 18 amino acids. Germline CDR1 is KGHSH and CDR2 is LQKENI. With V trimmed by 1 base and J by 5 bases, 9 bases remained unmatched. The CDR3 loop is CASSPRAPGQGAHNEQFF. The CDR3 nucleotides read TGTGCCAGCTCACCACGTGCTCCGGGACAGGGGGCCCACAATGAGCAGTTCTTC. Full variable domain (missing parts from reference TRBV18 and TRBJ2-1): NAGVMQNPRHLVRRRGQEARLRCSPMKGHSHVYWYRQLPEEGLKFMVYLQKENIIDESGMPKERFSAEFPKEGPSILRIQQVVRGDSAAYFCASSPRAPGQGAHNEQFFGPGTRLTVL.

V is TRBV3-1 (or the pseudogene TRBV3-2) and J is TRBJ1-2; D is ambiguous. The length of the CDR3 is 12 residues. The germline V gene has CDR1 LGHDT and CDR2 YNNKEL (reference sequence). Trimming cost V 10 bases and J 1 base, with 10 bases left between them. The CDR3 DNA is TGTGCCACCGGGGTCCTTAACTATGGCTACACCTTC. It codes for CATGVLNYGYTF.

The chain combines TRBV4-3 with TRBJ2-3; possible D gene TRBD2, 6 bases. CDR1 is LGHNA and CDR2 is YSLEER in the germline V gene. This CDR3 has 16 residues. Trimming left V 5 bases short and J 0 bases short, with 15 bases between. The CDR3 reads CASSSRSSGSTDTQYF. CDR3 nucleotides: TGCGCCAGCAGCTCCAGGAGTAGCGGAAGCACAGATACGCAGTATTTT.

This clone was recorded once. This CDR3 is CASSRGFLGYTF. CDR3 nucleotide sequence: TGTGCCAGCAGTCGGGGGTTTCTCGGCTACACCTTC. The V gene is TRBV28, the J gene TRBJ1-2; a possible D gene is TRBD1 (5 bases). V was trimmed by 5 bases and J by 8 bases, leaving 12 bases between them. The CDR3 is made up of 12 amino acids. Per the germline V gene, CDR1 is MDHEN and CDR2 is SYDVKM.

This clone was observed once. This rearrangement joins TRBV27 to TRBJ1-1; a weak D match, TRBD1 (6 bases). V dropped 5 bases and J dropped 1 base, with 8 bases sitting between them. Germline CDR1 reads MNHEY; CDR2 reads SMNVEV (reference sequence). This CDR3 comprises 13 residues. CDR3: CASSVGQNTEAFF. As DNA, the CDR3 is TGTGCCAGCAGTGTGGGACAGAACACTGAAGCTTTCTTT.

V gene TRBV28 combines with J gene TRBJ1-5, with D hard to call. V lost 9 bases and J lost 0, with 27 bases in between. In germline, CDR1 is MDHEN, CDR2 SYDVKM. The CDR3 contains 19 residues. CDR3 nucleotide sequence: TGTGCCAGTTGGACTAGCGCTCGGCAGAGGAGGTTTAGCAATCAGCCCCAGCATTTT. This sequence encodes CASWTSARQRRFSNQPQHF.

V gene TRBV9 combines with J gene TRBJ2-2; D remains ambiguous. CDR3 length equals 14 residues. CDR1 and CDR2 (germline): SGDLS, YYNGEE. V was trimmed by 2 bases and J by 0 bases, leaving 5 bases between them. The CDR3 DNA follows: TGTGCCAGCAGCGTTAGTTCGAACACCGGGGAGCTGTTTTTT. Its protein is CASSVSSNTGELFF.

The chain couples TRBV24-1 to TRBJ1-4; D call uncertain. The CDR3 sequence is 16 residues long. CDR1 KGHDR and CDR2 SFDVKD come from the germline V gene. V was trimmed by 2 bases and J by 10 bases, leaving 19 bases between them. CDR3 nucleotide sequence: TGTGCCACCAGTGATTCGAGGGTCGCGGCGGGAAGAAAACTGTTTTTT. It codes for CATSDSRVAAGRKLFF.

The V gene is TRBV9, the J gene TRBJ1-2; possible D gene TRBD1, 5 bases. Germline V CDR1 and CDR2: SGDLS, YYNGEE. The V and J ends lost 4 bases and 0 bases respectively, with 13 bases between them. The CDR3 loop spans 15 amino acids. The CDR3 region has the DNA TGTGCCAGCAGCCCGTCGGGGGATGCTAACTATGGCTACACCTTC. It yields the protein CASSPSGDANYGYTF.

About this clone: The same CDR3 can be traced to other DNA sequences in this sample. V gene TRBV10-3 combines with J gene TRBJ2-7; TRBD2 might be the D (6 bases). The CDR3 loop spans 12 amino acids. Germline assignment: CDR1 ENHRY and CDR2 SYGVKD. Between the trimmed V and J ends, which lost 11 bases and 1 base, there was a span of 12 bases. The CDR3 sequence: CAVRAGSYEQYF. The CDR3 bases are TGTGCCGTTAGGGCGGGGTCCTACGAGCAGTACTTC.

The chain uses TRBV15 and TRBJ2-1, with D maybe TRBD2 (6 bases). The CDR3 has 16 residues. Germline V lookup: CDR1 LNHNV, CDR2 YYDKDF (reference sequence). Trimming removed 3 bases from V and 3 bases from J, with 15 bases in between. As DNA, the CDR3 is TGTGCCACCAGCAGGACCCCCGGGACTCGCTACAATGAGCAGTTCTTC. It is translated as CATSRTPGTRYNEQFF.

CDR3 amino acids: CASSRGRGNTEAFF. The DNA for the CDR3 is TGTGCCAGCAGTCGGGGTCGGGGGAACACTGAAGCTTTCTTT. The V call is TRBV2, the J call TRBJ1-1; D is ambiguous. The germline gives CDR1 SNHLY, CDR2 FYNNEI. V gave up 5 bases and J gave up 1 base, with 11 bases separating them. There are 14 residues in the CDR3.

The chain recombines TRBV7-2 with TRBJ1-3; 10 bases align to TRBD1. Germline-derived CDR1 and CDR2 are SGHTA and FQGNSA. J was trimmed by 4 bases and V by 1 base; bases with no gene match: 1. CDR3 length: 15 residues. The CDR3 spells CASSLETGGGNTIYF. CDR3 nucleotides: TGTGCCAGCAGCTTAGAGACAGGGGGCGGAAACACCATATATTTT.

Only a few counts were recorded for this clone. V usage is TRBV7-3 and J usage is TRBJ2-1; 8 nucleotides line up with TRBD2. Germline CDR1 and CDR2: SGHTA and FQGTGA. Losses at the gene ends were 2 bases for V and 2 bases for J; bases not matched to a gene: 2. The CDR3 runs 15 residues. CDR3 in DNA: TGTGCCAGCAGCTTACGGCGGGGGGCCTACAATGAGCAGTTCTTC. Translating gives CASSLRRGAYNEQFF.

This rearrangement joins TRBV7-2 to TRBJ1-3, with D uncertain. The length of the CDR3 is 17 residues. The germline CDR1 and CDR2 sequences are SGHTA and FQGNSA. Trimming removed 1 base at V and 4 bases at J, with 17 bases between. For the CDR3, the DNA is TGTGCCAGCAGCTTAGGAGGGCCCCGCGAGGCAGGAAACACCATATATTTT. It codes for CASSLGGPREAGNTIYF.

The chain joins TRBV18 to TRBJ1-6; TRBD1 agrees at 8 bases. The junction had 7 bases not matched to a gene; V was cut back by 2 bases and J by 7 bases. CDR3 length: 16 residues. Germline values: CDR1 KGHSH, CDR2 LQKENI. CDR3 in amino acids: CASSPRQGAENSPLHF. DNA of the CDR3: TGTGCCAGCTCACCAAGGCAGGGGGCAGAGAATTCACCCCTCCACTTT.

The chain joins TRBV3-1 (or the pseudogene TRBV3-2) to TRBJ1-1; tentatively, D is TRBD1 (6 bases). This CDR3 comprises 16 residues. Germline assignment: CDR1 LGHDT and CDR2 YNNKEL (reference sequence). V was cut by 4 bases and J by 2 bases, with 17 bases left in between. This CDR3 reads CASSLFGLGANTEAFF. DNA of the CDR3: TGTGCCAGCAGCCTCTTTGGTCTGGGGGCAAACACTGAAGCTTTCTTT.

This chain's CDR3 is CASSYSGGHVNYGYTF. As DNA, the CDR3 is TGTGCCAGCAGTTACTCGGGGGGTCACGTTAACTATGGCTACACCTTC. The chain employs TRBV6-5 and TRBJ1-2, with D tentatively TRBD1 (5 bases). V was cut by 0 bases and J by 1 base, with 12 bases left in between. CDR3 length: 16 residues. Germline V lookup: CDR1 MNHEY, CDR2 SVGAGI.

The chain uses TRBV7-6 and TRBJ1-3; D uncertain. The CDR3 has 12 amino acids. With 4 bases removed from V and 5 bases from J, the gap between germline ends came to 6 bases. Germline V gene data show CDR1 as SGHVS and CDR2 as FNYEAQ. CDR3 nucleotides: TGTGCCAGCAGCTCACTGAGAAACACCATATATTTT. Protein product: CASSSLRNTIYF.

This rearrangement joins TRBV7-7 to TRBJ2-1; TRBD1 agrees at 9 bases. The CDR3 is made up of 15 amino acids. Trimming took 5 bases from V and 5 from J; bases not matched to a gene: 7. Germline assignment: CDR1 SSHAT and CDR2 FNYEAQ (reference sequence). DNA for the CDR3: TGTGCCAGCAGCGTAGGGACAGGGTCTAACAATGAGCAGTTCTTC. Amino acid sequence: CASSVGTGSNNEQFF.

This chain links TRBV6-2 or TRBV6-3 with TRBJ2-3; 9 nucleotides line up with TRBD1. V shed 6 bases and J 5 bases; nucleotides not matched to a gene: 6. Per germline, CDR1 MNHEY and CDR2 SVGEGT. The CDR3 sequence is 14 residues long. CDR3 sequence reads: CASSGTGQLDTQYF. In DNA form, the CDR3 reads TGTGCCAGCAGCGGGACAGGGCAATTAGATACGCAGTATTTT.